Presented here are 5 T cell receptor beta chains from one specimen sequenced in a study of glioma-infiltrating T cells after dendritic cell vaccination. Specified time point: after dendritic cell vaccination, including at tumor progression/relapse. Sequencing was performed with immunoSEQ multiplex PCR; in TCRdb, only in-frame clones are kept and a portion is missing. The table has about 24,000 clones, under 90% seen once. The sequencing used blood, collected after dendritic cell vaccination. The receptor set was obtained from a human donor with glioblastoma.

This clone was recorded only once. CDR3 sequence: CASSRDSPAMYGYTF. In nucleotides, the CDR3 is TGTGCCAGCAGTCGGGACAGTCCCGCTATGTATGGCTACACCTTC. The V and J genes are TRBV2 and TRBJ1-2, with TRBD1 matching 7 bases. Germline CDR1 is SNHLY and CDR2 is FYNNEI. V lost 5 bases and J lost 5; bases outside the gene matches: 11. CDR3 length: 15 residues.

The J gene is TRBJ1-4, the V gene TRBV5-1; a weak D match, TRBD1 (5 bases). Germline-derived CDR1 and CDR2 are SGHRS and YFSETQ. The V gene lost 5 bases and the J gene lost 0 bases, with 11 bases spanning the gap. The CDR3 consists of 15 residues. DNA for the CDR3: TGCGCCAGCAGTTTACAGGCCCCAACTAATGAAAAACTGTTTTTT. Translated, it gives CASSLQAPTNEKLFF.

The rearrangement uses TRBV6-5 and TRBJ1-6; a possible D gene is TRBD1 (5 bases). In germline, CDR1 is MNHEY, CDR2 SVGAGI. V was cut by 0 bases and J by 6 bases, with 9 bases left in between. The CDR3 spans 15 residues. The DNA of the CDR3 is TGTGCCAGCAGTTACTCTACCGACAGTAATTCACCCCTCCACTTT. Translated, it gives CASSYSTDSNSPLHF.

The rearrangement joins TRBV25-1 to TRBJ2-3; D is unclear. Germline V gene data show CDR1 as MGHDK and CDR2 as SYGVNS. This CDR3 is built from 12 residues. Trimming removed 6 bases from V and 0 bases from J, with 4 bases in between. CDR3 DNA sequence: TGTGCCAGCAGACAGAGCACAGATACGCAGTATTTT. It encodes CASRQSTDTQYF.

The V gene is TRBV23-1, the J gene TRBJ1-1; 11 bases agree with TRBD1. TRBV23-1 is given ORF status, its function remaining uncertain. The CDR3 extends over 17 amino acids. Germline trimming cut 0 bases from V and 4 bases from J; bases unmatched to any gene: 7. The CDR3 DNA sequence: TGCGCCAGCAGTCAATCGGACAGGGGGCACGTGAGCACTGAAGCTTTCTTT. This translates into CASSQSDRGHVSTEAFF.